This paragraph covers one T cell receptor (beta chain) sequence. Additional DNA sequences in this sample encode the identical CDR3. This specimen comes from a study of OX40 agonist ivuxolimab in advanced cancers. Libraries were prepared by immunoSEQ multiplex PCR; TCRdb keeps only in-frame clonotypes and omits some of them. The sample shows 75,000 to 95,000 clones, around 90% of them seen only once. The CDR3 is made up of 14 amino acids. Trimming took 4 bases from V and 0 from J, leaving 10 bases between them. CDR1 and CDR2 from the germline V gene are SGHRS and YFSETQ. The clonotype originates from an adult with an advanced solid tumor such as melanoma, head and neck, liver or kidney cancer. The specimen was CD4+ or CD8+ T cells sorted from blood, collected in a trial of the OX40 agonist ivuxolimab. This chain uses TRBV5-1 with TRBJ1-1; D is unresolved. For the CDR3, the DNA is TGCGCCAGCAGCCCGGACCGGTTGAACACTGAAGCTTTCTTT. Its protein product is CASSPDRLNTEAFF.